This TCR beta chain was sequenced in a study of blood T cell repertoires in COVID-19. Clones were read by immunoSEQ multiplex PCR, and TCRdb kept only the in-frame ones, dropping some. The sample has approximately 170,000 clones, around 80% seen once; the top ten hold approximately 7.7%. Trimming took off 5 bases at V and 5 bases at J, with 18 bases between the two ends. The CDR3 extends over 15 amino acids. CDR1 is PRHDT and CDR2 is FYEKMQ in the germline V gene (reference sequence). The V and J genes are TRBV13 and TRBJ1-1, with D perhaps matching TRBD1 (5 bases). The specimen was PBMCs or T cells enriched from blood (not recorded which). This sequence was found in a woman aged 50 to 65 who had recovered from COVID-19. The CDR3 spells CASSDTGVPRTEAFF. CDR3 in DNA: TGTGCCAGCAGCGATACGGGGGTCCCGAGAACTGAAGCTTTCTTT.